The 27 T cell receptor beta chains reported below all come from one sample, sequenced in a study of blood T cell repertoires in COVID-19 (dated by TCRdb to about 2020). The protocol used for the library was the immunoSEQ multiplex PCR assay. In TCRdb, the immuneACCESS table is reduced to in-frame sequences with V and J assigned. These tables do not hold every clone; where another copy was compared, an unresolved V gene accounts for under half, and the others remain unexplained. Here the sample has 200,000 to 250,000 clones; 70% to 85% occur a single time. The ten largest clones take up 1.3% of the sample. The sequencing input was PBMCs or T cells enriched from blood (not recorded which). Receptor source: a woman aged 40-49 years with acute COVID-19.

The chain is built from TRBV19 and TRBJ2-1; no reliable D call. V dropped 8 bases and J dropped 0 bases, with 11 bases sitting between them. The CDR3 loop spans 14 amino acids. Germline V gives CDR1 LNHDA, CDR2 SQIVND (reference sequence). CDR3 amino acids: CASGRRSSYNEQFF. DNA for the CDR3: TGTGCCAGTGGCAGGCGCAGCTCCTACAATGAGCAGTTCTTC. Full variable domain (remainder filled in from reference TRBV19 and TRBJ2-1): DGGITQSPKYLFRKEGQNVTLSCEQNLNHDAMYWYRQDPGQGLRLIYYSQIVNDFQKGDIAEGYSVSREKKESFPLTVTSAQKNPTAFYLCASGRRSSYNEQFFGPGTRLTVL.

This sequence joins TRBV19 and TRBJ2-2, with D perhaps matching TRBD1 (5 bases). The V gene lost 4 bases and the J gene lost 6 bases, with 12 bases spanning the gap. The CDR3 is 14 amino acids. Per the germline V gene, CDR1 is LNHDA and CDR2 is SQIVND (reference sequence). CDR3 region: CASSTSQVPGELFF. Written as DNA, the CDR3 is TGTGCCAGTAGTACCTCACAGGTTCCCGGGGAGCTGTTTTTT.

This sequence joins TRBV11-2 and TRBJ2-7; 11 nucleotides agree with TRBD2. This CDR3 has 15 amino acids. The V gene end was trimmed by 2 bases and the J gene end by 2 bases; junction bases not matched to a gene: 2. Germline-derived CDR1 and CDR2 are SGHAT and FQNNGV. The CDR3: CASSLTSGSPYEQYF. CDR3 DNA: TGTGCCAGCAGCTTAACTAGCGGGAGCCCCTACGAGCAGTACTTC.

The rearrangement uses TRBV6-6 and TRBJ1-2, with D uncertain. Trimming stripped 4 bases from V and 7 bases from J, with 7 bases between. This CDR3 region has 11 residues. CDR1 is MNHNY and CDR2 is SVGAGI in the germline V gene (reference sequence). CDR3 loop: CASSFNTGYTF. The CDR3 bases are TGTGCCAGCAGTTTTAACACTGGCTACACCTTC.

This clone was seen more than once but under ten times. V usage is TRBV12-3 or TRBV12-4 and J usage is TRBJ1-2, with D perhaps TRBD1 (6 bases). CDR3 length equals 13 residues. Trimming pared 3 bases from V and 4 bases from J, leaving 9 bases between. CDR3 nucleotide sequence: TGTGCCAGCAGTTTGACAGGACTCTATGGCTACACCTTC. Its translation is CASSLTGLYGYTF.

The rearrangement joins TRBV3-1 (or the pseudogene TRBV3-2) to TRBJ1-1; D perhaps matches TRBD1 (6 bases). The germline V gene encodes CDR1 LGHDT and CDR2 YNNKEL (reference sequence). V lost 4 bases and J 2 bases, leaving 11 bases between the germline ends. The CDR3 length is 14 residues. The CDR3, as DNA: TGTGCCAGCAGCCGCACAGGGACAAACACTGAAGCTTTCTTT. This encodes CASSRTGTNTEAFF.

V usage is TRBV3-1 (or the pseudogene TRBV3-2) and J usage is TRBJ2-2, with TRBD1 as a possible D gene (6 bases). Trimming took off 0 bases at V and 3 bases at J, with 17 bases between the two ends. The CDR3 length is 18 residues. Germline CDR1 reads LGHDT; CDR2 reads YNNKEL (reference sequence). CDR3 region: CASSQDLWTQGDTGELFF. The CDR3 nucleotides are TGTGCCAGCAGCCAAGATCTTTGGACACAGGGCGACACCGGGGAGCTGTTTTTT.

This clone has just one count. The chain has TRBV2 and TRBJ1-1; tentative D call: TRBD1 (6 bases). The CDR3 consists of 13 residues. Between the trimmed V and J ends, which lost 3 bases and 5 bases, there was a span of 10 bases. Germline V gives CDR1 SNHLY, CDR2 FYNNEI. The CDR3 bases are TGTGCCAGCAGTGAGGGCAGGGGTACTGAAGCTTTCTTT. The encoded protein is CASSEGRGTEAFF.

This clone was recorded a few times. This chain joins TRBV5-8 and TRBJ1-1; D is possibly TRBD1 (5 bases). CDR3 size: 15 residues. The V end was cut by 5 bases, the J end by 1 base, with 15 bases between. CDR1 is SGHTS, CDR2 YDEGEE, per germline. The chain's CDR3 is CASSRQTQANTEAFF. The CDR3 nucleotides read TGTGCCAGCAGTCGGCAGACACAGGCGAACACTGAAGCTTTCTTT.

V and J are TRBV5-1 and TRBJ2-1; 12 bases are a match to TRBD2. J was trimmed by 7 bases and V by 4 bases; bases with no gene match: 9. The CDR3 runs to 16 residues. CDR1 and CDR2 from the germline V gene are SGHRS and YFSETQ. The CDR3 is CASSPMTSGSWNEQFF. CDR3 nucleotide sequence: TGCGCCAGCAGCCCGATGACTAGCGGGAGCTGGAATGAGCAGTTCTTC.

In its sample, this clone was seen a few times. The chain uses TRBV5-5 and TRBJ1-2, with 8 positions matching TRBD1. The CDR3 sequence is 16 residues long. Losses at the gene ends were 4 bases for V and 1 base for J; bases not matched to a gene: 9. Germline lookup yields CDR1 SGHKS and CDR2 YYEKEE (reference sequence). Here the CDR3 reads CASSHSLDRVNYGYTF. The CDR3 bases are TGTGCCAGCAGCCACTCCTTGGACAGGGTTAACTATGGCTACACCTTC.

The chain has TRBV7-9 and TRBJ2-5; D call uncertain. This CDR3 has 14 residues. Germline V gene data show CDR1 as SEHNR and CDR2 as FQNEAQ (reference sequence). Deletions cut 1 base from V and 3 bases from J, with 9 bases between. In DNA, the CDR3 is TGTGCCAGCAGCTTAGGGCCAGAAAAAGAGACCCAGTACTTC. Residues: CASSLGPEKETQYF.

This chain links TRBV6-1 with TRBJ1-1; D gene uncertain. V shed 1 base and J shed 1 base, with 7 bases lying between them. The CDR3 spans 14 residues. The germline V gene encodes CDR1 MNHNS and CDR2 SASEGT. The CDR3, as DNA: TGTGCCAGCAGTGAAGGACATGCGAACACTGAAGCTTTCTTT. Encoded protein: CASSEGHANTEAFF.

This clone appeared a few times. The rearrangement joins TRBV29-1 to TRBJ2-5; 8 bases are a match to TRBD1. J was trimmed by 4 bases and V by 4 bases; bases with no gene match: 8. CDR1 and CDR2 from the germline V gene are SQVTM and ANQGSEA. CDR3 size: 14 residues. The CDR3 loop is CSVGLGQGTETQYF. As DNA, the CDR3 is TGCAGCGTTGGCCTAGGACAGGGTACAGAGACCCAGTACTTC.

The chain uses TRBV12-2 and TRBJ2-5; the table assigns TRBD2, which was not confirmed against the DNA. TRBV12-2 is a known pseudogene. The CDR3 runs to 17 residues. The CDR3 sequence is CASPGPGTSGWEETQYF. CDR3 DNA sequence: TGTGCAAGCCCAGGGCCCGGGACTAGCGGATGGGAAGAGACCCAGTACTTC.

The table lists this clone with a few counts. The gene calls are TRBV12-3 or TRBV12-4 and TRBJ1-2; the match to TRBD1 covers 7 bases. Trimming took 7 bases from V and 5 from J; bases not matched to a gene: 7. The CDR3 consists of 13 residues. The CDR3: CASTKQGGYGYTF. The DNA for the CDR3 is TGTGCCAGCACGAAGCAGGGGGGTTATGGCTACACCTTC.

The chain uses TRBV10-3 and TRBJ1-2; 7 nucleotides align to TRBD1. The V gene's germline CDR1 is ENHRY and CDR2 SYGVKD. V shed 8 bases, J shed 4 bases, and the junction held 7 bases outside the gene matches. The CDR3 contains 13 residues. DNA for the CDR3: TGTGCCATCGGAGGGGGCCAGGGCTATGGCTACACCTTC. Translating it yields CAIGGGQGYGYTF.

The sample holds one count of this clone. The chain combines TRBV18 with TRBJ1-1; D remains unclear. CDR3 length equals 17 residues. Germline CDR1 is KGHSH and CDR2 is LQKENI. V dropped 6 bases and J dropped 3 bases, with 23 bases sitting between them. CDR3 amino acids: CASSSDAGWMTDTEAFF. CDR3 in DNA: TGTGCCAGCTCGTCCGACGCGGGTTGGATGACTGACACTGAAGCTTTCTTT. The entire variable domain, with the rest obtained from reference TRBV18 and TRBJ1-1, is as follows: NAGVMQNPRHLVRRRGQEARLRCSPMKGHSHVYWYRQLPEEGLKFMVYLQKENIIDESGMPKERFSAEFPKEGPSILRIQQVVRGDSAAYFCASSSDAGWMTDTEAFFGQGTRLTVV.

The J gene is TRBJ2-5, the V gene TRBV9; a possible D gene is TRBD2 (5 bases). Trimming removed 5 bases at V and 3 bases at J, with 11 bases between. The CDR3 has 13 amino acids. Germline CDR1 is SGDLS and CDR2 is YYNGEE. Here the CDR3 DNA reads TGTGCCAGCAGTACTAGGCTTGAAGAGACCCAGTACTTC. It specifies CASSTRLEETQYF.

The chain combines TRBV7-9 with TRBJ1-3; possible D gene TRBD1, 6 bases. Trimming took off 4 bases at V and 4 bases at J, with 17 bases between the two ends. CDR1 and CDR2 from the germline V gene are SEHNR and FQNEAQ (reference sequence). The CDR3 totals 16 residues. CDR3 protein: CASSSLRQDMGNTIYF. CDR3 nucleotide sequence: TGTGCCAGCAGCTCCCTTCGACAGGATATGGGAAACACCATATATTTT.

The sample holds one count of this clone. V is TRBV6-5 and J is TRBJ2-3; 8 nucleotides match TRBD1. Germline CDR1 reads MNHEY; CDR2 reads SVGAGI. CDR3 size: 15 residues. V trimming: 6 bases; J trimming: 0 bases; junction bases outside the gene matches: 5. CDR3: CASRKQGVSTDTQYF. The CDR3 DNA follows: TGTGCCAGCAGAAAACAGGGGGTTAGCACAGATACGCAGTATTTT.

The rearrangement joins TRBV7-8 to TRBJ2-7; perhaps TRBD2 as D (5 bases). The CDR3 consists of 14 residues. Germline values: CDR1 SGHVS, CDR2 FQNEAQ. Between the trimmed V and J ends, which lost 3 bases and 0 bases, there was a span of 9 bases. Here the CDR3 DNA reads TGTGCCAGCAGCTTCAAAGCGGTCTCCTACGAGCAGTACTTC. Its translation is CASSFKAVSYEQYF.

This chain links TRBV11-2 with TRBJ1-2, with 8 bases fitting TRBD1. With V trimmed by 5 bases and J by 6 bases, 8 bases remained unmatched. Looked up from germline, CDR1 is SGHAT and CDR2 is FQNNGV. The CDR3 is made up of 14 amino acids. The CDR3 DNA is TGTGCCAGCAGCACAGGGGGGCAGGGAGATGGCTACACCTTC. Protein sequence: CASSTGGQGDGYTF.

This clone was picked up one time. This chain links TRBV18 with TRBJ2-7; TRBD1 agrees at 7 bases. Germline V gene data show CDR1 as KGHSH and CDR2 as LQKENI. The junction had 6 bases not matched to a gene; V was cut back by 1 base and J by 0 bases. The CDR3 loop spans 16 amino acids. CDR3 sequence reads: CASSPRDSFSSYEQYF. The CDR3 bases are TGTGCCAGCTCACCACGGGACAGCTTTAGCTCCTACGAGCAGTACTTC. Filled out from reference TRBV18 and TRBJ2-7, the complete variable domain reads NAGVMQNPRHLVRRRGQEARLRCSPMKGHSHVYWYRQLPEEGLKFMVYLQKENIIDESGMPKERFSAEFPKEGPSILRIQQVVRGDSAAYFCASSPRDSFSSYEQYFGPGTRLTVT.

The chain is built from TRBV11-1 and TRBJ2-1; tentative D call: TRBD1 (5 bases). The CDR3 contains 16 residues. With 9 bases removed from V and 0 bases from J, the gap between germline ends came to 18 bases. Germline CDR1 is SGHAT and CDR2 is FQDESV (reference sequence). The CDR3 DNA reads TGTGCCAGTGGGGTGTGGGGCGGAAACTCCTACAATGAGCAGTTCTTC. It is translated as CASGVWGGNSYNEQFF.

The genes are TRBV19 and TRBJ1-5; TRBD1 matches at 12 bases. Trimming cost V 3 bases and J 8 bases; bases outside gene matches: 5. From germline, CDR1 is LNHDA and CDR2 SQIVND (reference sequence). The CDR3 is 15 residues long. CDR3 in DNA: TGTGCCAGTAGTATTGGGACAGGGGGCCGGGAGCCCCAGCATTTT. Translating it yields CASSIGTGGREPQHF.

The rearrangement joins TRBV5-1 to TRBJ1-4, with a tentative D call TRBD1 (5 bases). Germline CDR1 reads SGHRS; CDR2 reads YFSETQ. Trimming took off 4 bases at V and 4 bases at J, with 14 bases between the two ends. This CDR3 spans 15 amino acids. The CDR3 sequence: CASSVSGIINEKLFF. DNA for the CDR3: TGCGCCAGCAGCGTTTCAGGGATAATTAATGAAAAACTGTTTTTT.